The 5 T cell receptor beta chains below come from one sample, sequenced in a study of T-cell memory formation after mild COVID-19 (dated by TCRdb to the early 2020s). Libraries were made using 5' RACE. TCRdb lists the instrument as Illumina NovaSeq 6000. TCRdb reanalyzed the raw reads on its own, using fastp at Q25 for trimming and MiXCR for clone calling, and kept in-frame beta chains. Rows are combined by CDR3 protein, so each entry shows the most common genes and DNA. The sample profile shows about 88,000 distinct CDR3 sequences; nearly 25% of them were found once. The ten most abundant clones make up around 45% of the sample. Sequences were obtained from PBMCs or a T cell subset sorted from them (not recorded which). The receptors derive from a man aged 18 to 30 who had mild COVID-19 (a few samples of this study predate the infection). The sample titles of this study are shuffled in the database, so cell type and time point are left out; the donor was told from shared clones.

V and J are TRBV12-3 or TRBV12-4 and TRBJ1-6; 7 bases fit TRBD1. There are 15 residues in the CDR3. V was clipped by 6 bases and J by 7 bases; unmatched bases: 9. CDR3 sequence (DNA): TGTGCCAGCAGCTCACAGGGGTTAGGCAATTCACCCCTCCACTTT. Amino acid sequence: CASSSQGLGNSPLHF.

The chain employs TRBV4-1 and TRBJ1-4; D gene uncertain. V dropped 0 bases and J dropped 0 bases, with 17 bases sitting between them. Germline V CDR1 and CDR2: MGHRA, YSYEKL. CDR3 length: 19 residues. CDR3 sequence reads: CASSQDVGLGITTNEKLFF. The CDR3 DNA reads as TGCGCCAGCAGCCAAGACGTAGGGTTGGGGATAACAACTAATGAAAAACTGTTTTTT.

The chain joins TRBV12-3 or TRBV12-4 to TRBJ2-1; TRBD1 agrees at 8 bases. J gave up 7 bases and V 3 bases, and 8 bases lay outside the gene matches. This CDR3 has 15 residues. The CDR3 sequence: CASSFYRGFGNEQFF. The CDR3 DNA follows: TGTGCCAGCAGTTTTTACAGGGGGTTTGGAAATGAGCAGTTCTTC.

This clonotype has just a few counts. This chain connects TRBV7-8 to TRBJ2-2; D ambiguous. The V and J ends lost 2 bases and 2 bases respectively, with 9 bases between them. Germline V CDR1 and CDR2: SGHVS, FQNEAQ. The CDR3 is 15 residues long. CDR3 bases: TGTGCCAGCAGCTTACGTCAGGTTAACACCGGGGAGCTGTTTTTT. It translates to CASSLRQVNTGELFF.

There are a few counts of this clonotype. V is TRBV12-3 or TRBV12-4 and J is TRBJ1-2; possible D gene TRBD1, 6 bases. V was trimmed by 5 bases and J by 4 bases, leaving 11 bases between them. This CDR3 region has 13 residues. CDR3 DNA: TGTGCCAGCAGTGCCGACAGGTTCTATGGCTACACCTTC. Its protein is CASSADRFYGYTF.